The next 20 T cell receptor beta chains were all read from a single sample in a study of T-cell reconstitution after alpha-beta-depleted transplantation in children. A TCRbeta library incorporating unique molecular identifiers was prepared. Using its own MiXCR run on the PCR reads, TCRdb lists one record per CDR3 protein. The sample yields fewer than 750,000 distinct CDR3 sequences, 23% seen once. The sample here was PBMCs, mostly from graft donor cells, taken 360 days after TCRalphabeta/CD19-depleted stem cell transplant. The receptors stem from a boy less than two years old who had a stem cell transplant for acute myeloid leukemia, so the T cells may come from the graft donor.

This clonotype turned up a few times. J is TRBJ2-4 and V is TRBV7-2; D possibly corresponds to TRBD1 (7 bases). Germline assignment: CDR1 SGHTA and CDR2 FQGNSA. The CDR3 spans 14 residues. Trimming removed 4 bases from V and 14 bases from J, with 21 bases in between. The CDR3 region is CASSSRGEDGREYF. The DNA for the CDR3 is TGTGCCAGCAGCTCCAGGGGGGAAGACGGTCGGGAGTACTTC. Supplemented by reference TRBV7-2 and TRBJ2-4, the full variable domain reads GAGVSQSPSNKVTEKGKDVELRCDPISGHTALYWYRQSLGQGLEFLIYFQGNSAPDKSGLPSDRFSAERTGGSVSTLTIQRTQQEDSAVYLCASSSRGEDGREYFGAGTRLSVL.

This clonotype appeared many times. The chain joins TRBV20-1 to TRBJ1-1, with D perhaps matching TRBD1 (6 bases). Germline values: CDR1 DFQATT, CDR2 SNEGSKA (reference sequence). The CDR3 has 15 residues. Trimming took off 6 bases at V and 1 base at J, with 18 bases between the two ends. CDR3 amino acids: CSAYRSGAGNTEAFF. The CDR3 DNA follows: TGCAGTGCGTATCGTTCAGGGGCCGGGAACACTGAAGCTTTCTTT.

This clonotype occurred many times. V usage is TRBV15 and J usage is TRBJ2-7, with unresolved D. CDR1 and CDR2 from the germline V gene are LNHNV and YYDKDF (reference sequence). This CDR3 is built from 13 residues. The V end was cut by 0 bases, the J end by 4 bases, with 7 bases between. The CDR3, as DNA: TGTGCCACCAGCAGAGATCCCGATTACGAGCAGTACTTC. It encodes CATSRDPDYEQYF. The variable domain in full, completed from reference TRBV15 and TRBJ2-7, reads DAMVIQNPRYQVTQFGKPVTLSCSQTLNHNVMYWYQQKSSQAPKLLFHYYDKDFNNEADTPDNFQSRRPNTSFCFLDIRSPGLGDTAMYLCATSRDPDYEQYFGPGTRLTVT.

V and J are TRBV29-1 and TRBJ1-3; D is uncertain. This CDR3 has 11 residues. Germline CDR1 is SQVTM and CDR2 is ANQGSEA. Trimming removed 3 bases from V and 4 bases from J, with 4 bases in between. The CDR3 DNA reads as TGCAGCGTTGAGTCCGGAAACACCATATATTTT. This translates into CSVESGNTIYF. Complete variable domain (other parts from reference TRBV29-1 and TRBJ1-3): SAVISQKPSRDICQRGTSLTIQCQVDSQVTMMFWYRQQPGQSLTLIATANQGSEATYESGFVIDKFPISRPNLTFSTLTVSNMSPEDSSIYLCSVESGNTIYFGEGSWLTVV.

This clonotype was seen ten or more times. CDR3 in amino acids: CSATPERNSYEQYF. The DNA of the CDR3 is TGCAGTGCTACCCCGGAACGGAACTCCTACGAGCAGTACTTC. The chain links TRBV20-1 to TRBJ2-7; D is uncertain. Trimming stripped 4 bases from V and 0 bases from J, with 13 bases between. Germline assignment: CDR1 DFQATT and CDR2 SNEGSKA (reference sequence). CDR3 length: 14 residues.

This clonotype was recorded many times. The V call is TRBV20-1, the J call TRBJ2-1, with D perhaps matching TRBD2 (8 bases). Germline V gene lookup returns CDR1 DFQATT and CDR2 SNEGSKA (reference sequence). Trimming left V 7 bases short and J 10 bases short, with 26 bases between. The CDR3 sequence is 15 residues long. The CDR3 coding sequence is TGCAGTGTCTCCCAGGGGGGGGCGGGGGGATCGGAGCAGTTCTTC. It codes for CSVSQGGAGGSEQFF.

At least ten counts were recorded for this clonotype. The genes are TRBV20-1 and TRBJ1-2, with 7 bases lining up with TRBD1. Per germline, CDR1 DFQATT and CDR2 SNEGSKA (reference sequence). Losses at the gene ends were 5 bases for V and 3 bases for J; bases not matched to a gene: 9. This CDR3 has 14 residues. The chain's CDR3 is CSASHRGIYYGYTF. The CDR3 DNA is TGCAGTGCTTCGCACAGGGGAATCTACTATGGCTACACCTTC.

The chain couples TRBV6-6 to TRBJ1-6; D unclear. The CDR3 contains 11 residues. Germline lookup yields CDR1 MNHNY and CDR2 SVGAGI (reference sequence). Trimming pared 6 bases from V and 7 bases from J, leaving 4 bases between. CDR3 sequence reads: CASRKNSPLHF. The CDR3 coding sequence is TGTGCCAGCAGAAAAAATTCACCCCTCCACTTT.

A few counts support this clonotype. This rearrangement joins TRBV12-3 or TRBV12-4 to TRBJ2-7, with 9 bases identical to TRBD2. With 5 bases clipped from V and 6 bases from J, the junction kept 8 bases outside the gene matches. The CDR3 loop spans 14 amino acids. CDR3 protein: CASSPGAGGGEQYF. The DNA for the CDR3 is TGTGCCAGCAGTCCAGGAGCGGGGGGTGGCGAGCAGTACTTC.

In its sample, this clonotype was seen many times. The chain recombines TRBV29-1 with TRBJ2-7; TRBD1 agrees at 9 bases. Germline V gene sequence: CDR1 SQVTM, CDR2 ANQGSEA. This CDR3 is built from 12 residues. In nucleotides, the CDR3 is TGCAGCGTCCGGACAGGGGCCAAGCCAGGACTCGTC. Amino acids: CSVRTGAKPGLV.

The chain is built from TRBV28 and TRBJ2-1, with D perhaps TRBD2 (6 bases). V lost 8 bases and J 7 bases, leaving 18 bases between the germline ends. Germline V gene sequence: CDR1 MDHEN, CDR2 SYDVKM. The CDR3 consists of 14 residues. The chain's CDR3 is CASFRLGGANEQFF. CDR3 in DNA: TGTGCCAGCTTCCGCCTTGGCGGGGCAAATGAGCAGTTCTTC.

In its sample, this clonotype was seen many times. V gene TRBV11-1 combines with J gene TRBJ2-3, with D perhaps TRBD1 (5 bases). Germline V lookup: CDR1 SGHAT, CDR2 FQDESV (reference sequence). The CDR3 covers 17 residues. V gave up 11 bases and J gave up 2 bases, with 26 bases separating them. CDR3 nucleotide sequence: TGTGCCGGGGCCGGTCAGCCCCAGGGTATTAACACAGATACGCAGTATTTT. Residues: CAGAGQPQGINTDTQYF.

The chain couples TRBV20-1 to TRBJ2-7; 7 bases match TRBD2. CDR1 and CDR2 from the germline V gene are DFQATT and SNEGSKA (reference sequence). Losses at the gene ends were 6 bases for V and 2 bases for J; bases not matched to a gene: 7. The CDR3 sequence is 13 residues long. CDR3: CSASGGGAYEQYV. The CDR3 DNA sequence: TGCAGTGCATCTGGGGGAGGGGCCTACGAGCAGTACGTC.

Remarks on this clonotype: The conserved final phenylalanine or tryptophan is absent from the CDR3, which likely points to a read error. The chain links TRBV6-1 to TRBJ1-1, with 8 bases aligning to TRBD1. Losses at the gene ends were 8 bases for V and 7 bases for J; bases not matched to a gene: 6. The CDR3 consists of 12 residues. CDR1 MNHNS and CDR2 SASEGT come from the germline V gene. The CDR3 DNA reads TGTGCCAGCGCCCGACAGGGGCTTGAAGCTTTCTGT. It specifies CASARQGLEAFC.

The rearrangement uses TRBV20-1 and TRBJ2-5, with D perhaps TRBD1 or TRBD2 (5 bases each). CDR1 is DFQATT and CDR2 is SNEGSKA in the germline V gene (reference sequence). The CDR3 extends over 13 amino acids. Trimming cost V 2 bases and J 5 bases, with 12 bases left between them. The CDR3 coding sequence is TGCAGTGCTAGATCGGGACCTTCCGAGACCCAGTACTTC. Protein sequence: CSARSGPSETQYF.

This clonotype was observed many times. V and J are TRBV20-1 and TRBJ2-7; D remains ambiguous. Germline values: CDR1 DFQATT, CDR2 SNEGSKA (reference sequence). CDR3 length: 10 amino acids. The CDR3 spells CRFPADEQYF. The CDR3 nucleotides are TGCAGATTCCCCGCGGACGAGCAGTACTTC.

This clonotype was picked up a small number of times. The chain has TRBV12-3 or TRBV12-4 and TRBJ2-1; a weak D match, TRBD2 (5 bases). The CDR3 spans 14 residues. Trimming removed 8 bases from V and 2 bases from J, with 13 bases in between. DNA for the CDR3: TGTGCCAGCGCGCCGGAGGCAGCCTACAATGAGCAGTTCTTC. Amino acid sequence: CASAPEAAYNEQFF.

Many counts were recorded for this clonotype. V usage is TRBV20-1 and J usage is TRBJ1-2; D is ambiguous. The CDR3 loop spans 12 amino acids. V was pared by 3 bases and J by 5 bases, with 10 bases between. CDR1 and CDR2 (germline): DFQATT, SNEGSKA (reference sequence). The CDR3 protein is CSARTGGYGYTF. The CDR3 bases are TGCAGTGCTAGGACGGGCGGATATGGCTACACCTTC.

The chain carries TRBV7-9 and TRBJ2-1; TRBD1 is a possible D gene (5 bases). CDR1 SEHNR and CDR2 FQNEAQ come from the germline V gene (reference sequence). Trimming took off 0 bases at V and 5 bases at J, with 14 bases between the two ends. This CDR3 has 16 amino acids. CDR3 protein: CASSLASNRLDNEQFF. The DNA of the CDR3 is TGTGCCAGCAGCTTAGCCTCCAACAGGCTCGACAATGAGCAGTTCTTC.

The rearrangement uses TRBV4-1 and TRBJ2-1; 7 bases align to TRBD1. The CDR3 loop spans 15 amino acids. V lost 2 bases to trimming and J lost 4 bases; unmatched junction nucleotides: 5. The V gene's germline CDR1 is MGHRA and CDR2 YSYEKL. The CDR3 DNA reads TGCGCCAGCAGCCAACCCGACAGGGTATACAATGAGCAGTTCTTC. Residues: CASSQPDRVYNEQFF.